This T cell receptor beta chain was sequenced in a study of cytomegalovirus exposure and HLA in healthy donors. Study outcomes and limitations: A later analysis reportedly identified an Asian-associated ancestry cluster as carrying fewer N-insertions than the roughly 700-donor mean. The likely explanation for a cluster of highly shared sequence variants was sequencing artifact.

Trimming took off 6 bases at V and 3 bases at J, with 22 bases between the two ends. There are 17 residues in the CDR3. Germline V gives CDR1 PRHDT, CDR2 FYEKMQ (reference sequence). As regards this clone: The antigen is undetermined.

The PCR made use of 60 Vbeta and 13 Jbeta primers. Assay: immunoSEQ multiplex PCR; the TCRdb copy retains only in-frame clones and omits some. The table has about 160,000 clones, 84% seen once. This sequence joins TRBV13 and TRBJ2-3; possibly TRBD1 for D (8 bases). Material: PBMCs. The source is a man younger than 35 in good health and CMV-seronegative. CDR3 DNA sequence: TGTGCCAGCAGTGAACTACTAGCACAGGGGGGGACAGATACGCAGTATTTT. This translates into CASSELLAQGGTDTQYF.